What follows is one T cell receptor beta chain and its context. What it binds is unknown. This sample was taken from a study of OX40 agonist ivuxolimab in advanced cancers. Background on the study: Under the entry rules, prior anti-PD-1, anti-PD-L1 or anti-CTLA-4 therapy was allowed, and around 40% had some. Study-level results: Clonal expansion by week 6 occurred in CD4+ and CD8+ blood T cells (at 0.1 to 3.0 mg/kg).

If patients had autoimmune disease history or systemic immunosuppression, they were excluded. V lost 6 bases and J lost 4, with 13 bases in between. This CDR3 comprises 14 residues. CDR1 MDHEN and CDR2 SYDVKM come from the germline V gene. This table comes from immunoSEQ multiplex PCR, and its TCRdb copy is limited to in-frame clones, with some not included. The sample has tens of thousands of clones, around 84% seen once; the top ten hold around 26%. The rearrangement joins TRBV28 to TRBJ1-3; D unclear. The material was CD4+ or CD8+ T cells sorted from blood, obtained in a trial of the OX40 agonist ivuxolimab. This TCR came from an adult with an advanced solid tumor such as melanoma, head and neck, liver or kidney cancer. CDR3 DNA sequence: TGTGCCAGCAGGGACCCCGGAGGCGGAAACACCATATATTTT. This sequence encodes CASRDPGGGNTIYF.